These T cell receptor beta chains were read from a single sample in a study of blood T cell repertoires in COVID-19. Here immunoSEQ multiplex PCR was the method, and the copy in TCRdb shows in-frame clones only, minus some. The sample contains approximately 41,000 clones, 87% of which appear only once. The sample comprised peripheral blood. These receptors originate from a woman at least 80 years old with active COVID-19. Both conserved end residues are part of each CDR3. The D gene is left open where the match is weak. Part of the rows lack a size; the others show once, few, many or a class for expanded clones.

CDR3: CASSQAGQTNSGNTIYF
DNA: TGCGCCAGCAGCCAAGCCGGACAGACTAACTCTGGAAACACCATATATTTT
J: TRBJ1-3
V: TRBV4-3
size: .
D: .

CDR3: CASSESYRVRTDTQYF
DNA: TGTGCCAGCAGTGAATCTTACAGGGTGAGGACAGATACGCAGTATTTT
J: TRBJ2-3
V: TRBV6-1
size: few
D: .

CDR3: CASSGQGVSNQPQHF
DNA: TGTGCCAGCAGTGGACAGGGTGTAAGCAATCAGCCCCAGCATTTT
J: TRBJ1-5
V: TRBV6-6
size: .
D: TRBD1

CDR3: CASRPRKGYKDTEAFF
DNA: TGTGCCAGCAGGCCTCGAAAGGGGTATAAGGACACTGAAGCTTTCTTT
J: TRBJ1-1
V: TRBV6-2/TRBV6-3
size: few
D: .

CDR3: CASSQGTGANEKLFF
DNA: TGTGCCAGCAGCCAAGGGACAGGAGCTAATGAAAAACTGTTTTTT
J: TRBJ1-4
V: TRBV13
size: once
D: TRBD1

CDR3: CATSRDRARANTEAFF
DNA: TGTGCCACCAGCAGAGATCGGGCCAGGGCGAACACTGAAGCTTTCTTT
J: TRBJ1-1
V: TRBV15
size: .
D: .

CDR3: CAWSVSGQGARQPQHF
DNA: TGTGCCTGGAGTGTCTCCGGACAGGGGGCCCGGCAGCCCCAGCATTTT
J: TRBJ1-5
V: TRBV30
size: once
D: TRBD1

CDR3: CAISPGLVRTGELFF
DNA: TGTGCCATCAGCCCCGGACTAGTTAGGACCGGGGAGCTGTTTTTT
J: TRBJ2-2
V: TRBV10-3
size: .
D: TRBD2

CDR3: CASSSPQGRSPLHF
DNA: TGTGCCAGCAGCTCGCCACAGGGACGTTCACCCCTCCACTTT
J: TRBJ1-6
V: TRBV7-2
size: .
D: .

CDR3: CASSLANRGMDGNTIYF
DNA: TGTGCCAGCAGCTTGGCAAACAGGGGGATGGACGGAAACACCATATATTTT
J: TRBJ1-3
V: TRBV5-4
size: .
D: TRBD1

CDR3: CASISRRCPYEQYF
DNA: TGTGCCAGTATATCGCGGAGGTGTCCCTACGAGCAGTACTTC
J: TRBJ2-7
V: TRBV19
size: .
D: .

CDR3: CASSWRTGGSNTEAFF
DNA: TGCGCCAGCAGCTGGCGGACAGGGGGTTCGAACACTGAAGCTTTCTTT
J: TRBJ1-1
V: TRBV5-1
size: .
D: TRBD1

CDR3: CASSPSQGSLNTEAFF
DNA: TGCGCCAGCAGCCCATCACAGGGTTCCTTGAACACTGAAGCTTTCTTT
J: TRBJ1-1
V: TRBV4-3
size: .
D: .

CDR3: CATSRRTSAEQYF
DNA: TGTGCCACCAGTCGGAGGACGTCCGCCGAGCAGTACTTC
J: TRBJ2-7
V: TRBV24-1
size: .
D: .

CDR3: CATSRDPRSTDTQYF
DNA: TGTGCCACCAGCAGAGATCCCCGGAGCACAGATACGCAGTATTTT
J: TRBJ2-3
V: TRBV15
size: .
D: .

CDR3: CASSLEGQETQYF
DNA: TGTGCCAGCAGCTTAGAGGGTCAGGAGACCCAGTACTTC
J: TRBJ2-5
V: TRBV5-4
size: .
D: .

CDR3: CASSGWVVTLNTEAFF
DNA: TGTGCCAGCAGTGGTTGGGTGGTGACTCTGAACACTGAAGCTTTCTTT
J: TRBJ1-1
V: TRBV6-1
size: .
D: .

CDR3: CSVEGGGGGYTF
DNA: TGCAGCGTTGAAGGGGGGGGTGGTGGCTACACCTTC
J: TRBJ1-2
V: TRBV29-1
size: .
D: .

CDR3: CASSSQTLAGELFF
DNA: TGTGCCAGCAGTAGCCAAACACTAGCGGGTGAGCTGTTCTTC
J: TRBJ2-1
V: TRBV27
size: .
D: TRBD2

CDR3: CASSPILRNTIYF
DNA: TGTGCCAGCAGTCCCATACTCAGAAACACCATATATTTT
J: TRBJ1-3
V: TRBV6-5
size: .
D: .

CDR3: CASSLDRHYGYTF
DNA: TGTGCCAGCAGCCTGGACAGACACTATGGCTACACCTTC
J: TRBJ1-2
V: TRBV5-5
size: .
D: .

CDR3: CASTELRQRGHEQYF
DNA: TGTGCCAGCACTGAACTGAGGCAGCGGGGTCACGAGCAGTACTTC
J: TRBJ2-7
V: TRBV2
size: .
D: TRBD2

CDR3: CASSLQGLGYTF
DNA: TGCGCCAGCAGCTTACAGGGGTTGGGCTACACCTTC
J: TRBJ1-2
V: TRBV5-1
size: .
D: TRBD1

CDR3: CASSYPGSLGLSSYNEQFF
DNA: TGTGCCAGCAGCTACCCGGGGTCCTTAGGCTTGAGCTCCTACAATGAGCAGTTCTTC
J: TRBJ2-1
V: TRBV11-2
size: .
D: .

CDR3: CASSYSVQGATEAFF
DNA: TGTGCCAGCAGTTATTCAGTACAGGGGGCCACTGAAGCTTTCTTT
J: TRBJ1-1
V: TRBV6-5
size: few
D: TRBD1

CDR3: CASSGGIRVSYEQYF
DNA: TGTGCCAGCAGTGGGGGCATCAGGGTATCCTACGAGCAGTACTTC
J: TRBJ2-7
V: TRBV28
size: .
D: .

CDR3: CASSTGDSNYGYTF
DNA: TGTGCCAGTAGTACTGGCGACAGCAACTATGGCTACACCTTC
J: TRBJ1-2
V: TRBV19
size: few
D: .

CDR3: CASSEYSPAGGSNQPQHF
DNA: TGTGCCAGCAGTGAATATAGTCCCGCAGGGGGGAGCAATCAGCCCCAGCATTTT
J: TRBJ1-5
V: TRBV2
size: .
D: TRBD1

CDR3: CASSIDGGPGTDTQYF
DNA: TGTGCCAGCAGCATTGACGGGGGGCCGGGCACAGATACGCAGTATTTT
J: TRBJ2-3
V: TRBV7-2
size: .
D: .

CDR3: CASTSVKSYNEQFF
DNA: TGTGCCAGCACTAGCGTCAAATCCTACAATGAGCAGTTCTTC
J: TRBJ2-1
V: TRBV9
size: .
D: .

CDR3: CASRRQGYNSPLHF
DNA: TGTGCCAGCCGGAGACAGGGCTATAATTCACCCCTCCACTTT
J: TRBJ1-6
V: TRBV28
size: .
D: TRBD1

CDR3: CASSEAKAGGFANTGELFF
DNA: TGTGCCAGCAGTGAAGCCAAGGCGGGGGGCTTCGCGAACACCGGGGAGCTGTTTTTT
J: TRBJ2-2
V: TRBV2
size: .
D: TRBD2

CDR3: CASSKALGTATSGANVLTF
DNA: TGTGCCAGCAGCAAAGCGCTTGGGACAGCCACATCTGGGGCCAACGTCCTGACTTTC
J: TRBJ2-6
V: TRBV21-1
size: once
D: .

CDR3: CASSLQRGGQETQYF
DNA: TGTGCCAGCAGCTTACAGCGGGGGGGCCAAGAGACCCAGTACTTC
J: TRBJ2-5
V: TRBV7-2
size: .
D: TRBD2

CDR3: CASSRGQGAKGEKLFF
DNA: TGTGCCAGCAGCCGGGGACAGGGGGCGAAGGGTGAAAAACTGTTTTTT
J: TRBJ1-4
V: TRBV5-8
size: .
D: TRBD1

CDR3: CASSLMGLEAFF
DNA: TGTGCCAGCAGCTTAATGGGCCTCGAGGCTTTCTTT
J: TRBJ1-1
V: TRBV7-2
size: few
D: .

CDR3: CASSDSGGWDEQYF
DNA: TGTGCCAGCAGTGACTCGGGGGGGTGGGACGAGCAGTACTTC
J: TRBJ2-7
V: TRBV25-1
size: .
D: TRBD2

CDR3: CATSRGTSTDTIYF
DNA: TGTGCCACCAGCAGGGGGACTTCCACGGACACCATATATTTT
J: TRBJ1-3
V: TRBV15
size: few
D: .

CDR3: CSALQGYGYTF
DNA: TGCAGTGCCCTACAGGGGTATGGCTACACCTTC
J: TRBJ1-2
V: TRBV20-1
size: .
D: TRBD1

CDR3: CASSVSRGGETQYF
DNA: TGTGCCAGCAGCGTAAGTCGGGGAGGGGAGACCCAGTACTTC
J: TRBJ2-5
V: TRBV9
size: .
D: TRBD2

CDR3: CAISEGASGANVLTF
DNA: TGTGCCATCAGTGAGGGGGCATCCGGGGCCAACGTCCTGACTTTC
J: TRBJ2-6
V: TRBV10-3
size: once
D: .

CDR3: CASSVAGASMHEQYF
DNA: TGTGCCAGCAGTGTCGCGGGGGCCTCTATGCACGAGCAGTACTTC
J: TRBJ2-7
V: TRBV7-2
size: .
D: .

CDR3: CASRAGTGNTGELFF
DNA: TGTGCCAGCAGGGCCGGGACAGGGAACACCGGGGAGCTGTTTTTT
J: TRBJ2-2
V: TRBV2
size: .
D: TRBD1

CDR3: CATSDLGQVGTGELFF
DNA: TGTGCCACCAGTGACCTCGGACAGGTTGGCACCGGGGAGCTGTTTTTT
J: TRBJ2-2
V: TRBV24-1
size: .
D: TRBD1

CDR3: CASSGRDILSGANVLTF
DNA: TGTGCCAGCAGCGGCCGGGACATCCTCTCTGGGGCCAACGTCCTGACTTTC
J: TRBJ2-6
V: TRBV5-4
size: once
D: .